These T cell receptor beta chains were read from a single sample in a study of cytomegalovirus exposure and HLA in healthy donors. Profiling relied on immunoSEQ multiplex PCR, and the TCRdb table lists in-frame clones only, not all of them. The table shows approximately 81,000 clones, with 70% to 75% occurring only once. Sequencing was carried out using PBMCs. The receptor source for this set is a woman between 45 and 60 years old in good health and CMV-seropositive. Each CDR3 is given with its conserved first and last residue. D genes are given only for firm matches. Some rows have no size entry. The others give once, few or many, or a class for an expanded clone.

j_call: TRBJ2-7
clone_size: many
v_call: TRBV2
d_call: -
cdr3_nt: TGTGCCAGCAGTGTGGGACACCCGGGCGAGCAGTACTTC
cdr3_aa: CASSVGHPGEQYF

j_call: TRBJ2-4
clone_size: -
v_call: TRBV7-8
d_call: -
cdr3_nt: TGTGCCAGCAGCTTATGGAGGGGGGGGGAGGGTACCATTCAGTACTTC
cdr3_aa: CASSLWRGGEGTIQYF

j_call: TRBJ2-5
clone_size: once
v_call: TRBV4-2
d_call: TRBD2
cdr3_nt: TGTGCCAGCAGCCAAAGACAGGGGCTAGCGGGAGAAGAGACCCAGTACTTC
cdr3_aa: CASSQRQGLAGEETQYF

j_call: TRBJ2-7
clone_size: -
v_call: TRBV11-1
d_call: TRBD2
cdr3_nt: TGTGCCAGCAGCTCCTCGACAGCGGGAGTCTACGAGCAGTACTTC
cdr3_aa: CASSSSTAGVYEQYF

j_call: TRBJ1-1
clone_size: -
v_call: TRBV13
d_call: TRBD1
cdr3_nt: TGTGCCAGCATCTTGACAGGGTCGGCGAAAACTGAAGCTTTCTTT
cdr3_aa: CASILTGSAKTEAFF

j_call: TRBJ1-1
clone_size: -
v_call: TRBV6-5
d_call: -
cdr3_nt: TGTGCCAGCAGTTACACAGGGACGGTGAACACTGAAGCTTTCTTT
cdr3_aa: CASSYTGTVNTEAFF

j_call: TRBJ1-1
clone_size: -
v_call: TRBV14
d_call: -
cdr3_nt: TGTGCCAGCAGCCTAGGGAGGAACACTGAAGCTTTCTTT
cdr3_aa: CASSLGRNTEAFF

j_call: TRBJ2-7
clone_size: once
v_call: TRBV19
d_call: TRBD2
cdr3_nt: TGTGCCAGTAGCGGGAGGGCCCGGAGGACCTACGAGCAGTACTTC
cdr3_aa: CASSGRARRTYEQYF

j_call: TRBJ2-5
clone_size: few
v_call: TRBV6-5
d_call: TRBD2
cdr3_nt: TGTGCCAGCAGCGCACTTACGGGGGGGGGAGAGACCCAGTACTTC
cdr3_aa: CASSALTGGGETQYF

j_call: TRBJ2-7
clone_size: -
v_call: TRBV29-1
d_call: TRBD1
cdr3_nt: TGCAGCGCCCGACAGGGCTACGAGCAGTACTTC
cdr3_aa: CSARQGYEQYF

j_call: TRBJ2-5
clone_size: -
v_call: TRBV2
d_call: -
cdr3_nt: TGTGCCAGCAGTGACCAGGGGCGGGGGGAGACCCAGTACTTC
cdr3_aa: CASSDQGRGETQYF

j_call: TRBJ2-7
clone_size: -
v_call: TRBV5-1
d_call: TRBD2
cdr3_nt: TGCGCCAGCAGCCTTCAAGGACTAGCGGGATTCTACGAGCAGTACTTC
cdr3_aa: CASSLQGLAGFYEQYF

j_call: TRBJ2-7
clone_size: -
v_call: TRBV7-3
d_call: -
cdr3_nt: TGTGCCAGCACCTTGTCCCTCAAGGGGGAGCAGTACTTC
cdr3_aa: CASTLSLKGEQYF

j_call: TRBJ2-1
clone_size: -
v_call: TRBV29-1
d_call: TRBD1
cdr3_nt: TGCAGCGTCCTACAGGGGTTGGGCGCCTACAATGAGCAGTTCTTC
cdr3_aa: CSVLQGLGAYNEQFF

j_call: TRBJ2-5
clone_size: -
v_call: TRBV7-8
d_call: TRBD2
cdr3_nt: TGTGCCAGCAGCTTAAGGACAGGTGGAGCGGGAGGAGAGACCCAGTACTTC
cdr3_aa: CASSLRTGGAGGETQYF

j_call: TRBJ2-1
clone_size: -
v_call: TRBV5-4
d_call: TRBD2
cdr3_nt: TGTGCCAGCGCACTAGCGGGAGGATACAATGAGCAGTTCTTC
cdr3_aa: CASALAGGYNEQFF

j_call: TRBJ2-7
clone_size: once
v_call: TRBV28
d_call: TRBD1
cdr3_nt: TGTGCCAGCAGATCCGGGACAGGGGTAACCTACGAGCAGTACTTC
cdr3_aa: CASRSGTGVTYEQYF

j_call: TRBJ1-6
clone_size: few
v_call: TRBV7-9
d_call: -
cdr3_nt: TGTGCCAGCAGCGCGCTTCCCCTCAGGGGCACTAATTCACCCCTCCACTTT
cdr3_aa: CASSALPLRGTNSPLHF

j_call: TRBJ1-2
clone_size: -
v_call: TRBV7-2
d_call: TRBD1
cdr3_nt: TGTGCCAGCAGCTTAGACAGGGGGAATGGCTACACCTTC
cdr3_aa: CASSLDRGNGYTF

j_call: TRBJ1-4
clone_size: -
v_call: TRBV30
d_call: -
cdr3_nt: TGTGCCTGGAGTGTAGGTACAGGGAGAGGTGAAAAACTGTTTTTT
cdr3_aa: CAWSVGTGRGEKLFF

j_call: TRBJ2-2
clone_size: few
v_call: TRBV18
d_call: -
cdr3_nt: TGTGCCAGCTCTCGCGGGAACACCGGGGAGCTGTTTTTT
cdr3_aa: CASSRGNTGELFF

j_call: TRBJ1-2
clone_size: -
v_call: TRBV6-5
d_call: -
cdr3_nt: TGTGCCAGCGGCCAATCCTATGGCTACACCTTC
cdr3_aa: CASGQSYGYTF

j_call: TRBJ2-7
clone_size: -
v_call: TRBV11-2
d_call: TRBD1
cdr3_nt: TGTGCCAGCAGCCTAGACAGGGCCGCCGAGCAGTACTTC
cdr3_aa: CASSLDRAAEQYF

j_call: TRBJ2-3
clone_size: -
v_call: TRBV9
d_call: TRBD2
cdr3_nt: TGTGCCAGCAGCGTTGCGGGTAGCGGGAACACAGATACGCAGTATTTT
cdr3_aa: CASSVAGSGNTDTQYF

j_call: TRBJ2-7
clone_size: -
v_call: TRBV29-1
d_call: -
cdr3_nt: TGCAGCGTTGTTCCAACCGACACCTACGAGCAGTACTTC
cdr3_aa: CSVVPTDTYEQYF

j_call: TRBJ2-3
clone_size: -
v_call: TRBV27
d_call: TRBD1
cdr3_nt: TGTGCCAGCAGTCCACTCTCCGGGACAGGAACAGATACGCAGTATTTT
cdr3_aa: CASSPLSGTGTDTQYF

j_call: TRBJ2-7
clone_size: -
v_call: TRBV19
d_call: TRBD2
cdr3_nt: TGTGCCAGTAGTATCGCCTCGGGAGGAACCTACGAGCAGTACTTC
cdr3_aa: CASSIASGGTYEQYF

j_call: TRBJ2-1
clone_size: -
v_call: TRBV30
d_call: TRBD2
cdr3_nt: TGTGCCTGGATTAGCGGGACCCTCCCCTACTACAATGAGCAGTTCTTC
cdr3_aa: CAWISGTLPYYNEQFF

j_call: TRBJ1-4
clone_size: -
v_call: TRBV7-9
d_call: -
cdr3_nt: TGTGCCAGCAGCTCCCCCGCACAGGCGTACGAAAAACTGTTTTTT
cdr3_aa: CASSSPAQAYEKLFF

j_call: TRBJ1-5
clone_size: few
v_call: TRBV7-9
d_call: -
cdr3_nt: TGTGCCAGCAGCAAGGGGTCAGCTCAGCCCCAGCATTTT
cdr3_aa: CASSKGSAQPQHF

j_call: TRBJ1-1
clone_size: -
v_call: TRBV25-1
d_call: -
cdr3_nt: TGTGCCAGCAGTGCAGCCGGGACATGGAACACTGAAGCTTTCTTT
cdr3_aa: CASSAAGTWNTEAFF

j_call: TRBJ2-3
clone_size: -
v_call: TRBV6-1
d_call: TRBD2
cdr3_nt: TGTGCCAGCAGTGAAAAAATAGCGGGATTCTCAGATACGCAGTATTTT
cdr3_aa: CASSEKIAGFSDTQYF

j_call: TRBJ1-1
clone_size: -
v_call: TRBV29-1
d_call: -
cdr3_nt: TGCAGCGCCGACAGTGAAGCTTTCTTT
cdr3_aa: CSADSEAFF

j_call: TRBJ1-3
clone_size: -
v_call: TRBV10-2
d_call: -
cdr3_nt: TGCGCCAGCAGTGACCGGCCAGGGCCTGGAAACACCATATATTTT
cdr3_aa: CASSDRPGPGNTIYF

j_call: TRBJ2-3
clone_size: -
v_call: TRBV5-4
d_call: TRBD2
cdr3_nt: TGTGCCAGCAGGATAGCGGGAGGGTTGAGGACAGATACGCAGTATTTT
cdr3_aa: CASRIAGGLRTDTQYF

j_call: TRBJ2-5
clone_size: few
v_call: TRBV11-2
d_call: TRBD2
cdr3_nt: TGTGCCAGCAGTCACGGGAGGGCCGTCCAAGAGACCCAGTACTTC
cdr3_aa: CASSHGRAVQETQYF

j_call: TRBJ1-1
clone_size: -
v_call: TRBV2
d_call: -
cdr3_nt: TGTGCCAGCAGCGACTCGACTGGGAACACTGAAGCTTTCTTT
cdr3_aa: CASSDSTGNTEAFF

j_call: TRBJ2-7
clone_size: -
v_call: TRBV5-1
d_call: TRBD2
cdr3_nt: TGCGCCAGCCAGGGACTAGCGGGAGGCGAGCAGTACTTC
cdr3_aa: CASQGLAGGEQYF

j_call: TRBJ1-5
clone_size: -
v_call: TRBV7-8
d_call: -
cdr3_nt: TGTGCCAGCAGCTTTGCAGGCAATCAGCCCCAGCATTTT
cdr3_aa: CASSFAGNQPQHF

j_call: TRBJ2-7
clone_size: -
v_call: TRBV7-9
d_call: -
cdr3_nt: TGTGCCAGCAGCTTAGCGCCGGGGGAGCAGTACTTC
cdr3_aa: CASSLAPGEQYF

j_call: TRBJ1-2
clone_size: -
v_call: TRBV11-3
d_call: -
cdr3_nt: TGTGCCAGCAGCCCAGGAGGACCTAACTATGGCTACACCTTC
cdr3_aa: CASSPGGPNYGYTF

j_call: TRBJ1-1
clone_size: -
v_call: TRBV18
d_call: -
cdr3_nt: TGTGCCAGCTCGGCCGGGACACGGAACACTGAAGCTTTCTTT
cdr3_aa: CASSAGTRNTEAFF

j_call: TRBJ2-5
clone_size: few
v_call: TRBV29-1
d_call: TRBD1
cdr3_nt: TGCAGCGCTAAACAGGGGGCAGAGACCCAGTACTTC
cdr3_aa: CSAKQGAETQYF

j_call: TRBJ2-1
clone_size: -
v_call: TRBV6-1
d_call: TRBD1
cdr3_nt: TGTGCCAGCAGGGGACAGGGCTCCTACAATGAGCAGTTCTTC
cdr3_aa: CASRGQGSYNEQFF

j_call: TRBJ2-1
clone_size: -
v_call: TRBV5-1
d_call: TRBD2
cdr3_nt: TGCGCCAGCAGCTTGAACCTAGCGGCTAGCTCCTACAATGAGCAGTTCTTC
cdr3_aa: CASSLNLAASSYNEQFF

j_call: TRBJ2-7
clone_size: few
v_call: TRBV27
d_call: -
cdr3_nt: TGTGCCAGCAGTTTAGGTAGGGGCCTAGGCTACGAGCAGTACTTC
cdr3_aa: CASSLGRGLGYEQYF

j_call: TRBJ2-3
clone_size: -
v_call: TRBV6-1
d_call: TRBD2
cdr3_nt: TGTGCCAGCAGTGAATCTCTAGCGGAACGGGAGTATTTT
cdr3_aa: CASSESLAEREYF

j_call: TRBJ2-7
clone_size: few
v_call: TRBV14
d_call: TRBD2
cdr3_nt: TGTGCCAGCAGCCAAGTTAGCGGGAGTGTATCCTACGAGCAGTACTTC
cdr3_aa: CASSQVSGSVSYEQYF

j_call: TRBJ1-6
clone_size: -
v_call: TRBV6-6
d_call: TRBD1
cdr3_nt: TGTGCCAGCACCCAAGCCCGGACAGGGACGAATTCACCCCTCCACTTT
cdr3_aa: CASTQARTGTNSPLHF

j_call: TRBJ2-3
clone_size: -
v_call: TRBV7-9
d_call: -
cdr3_nt: TGTGCCAGCACCGGAGCAGGGGAAGTTCTAGATACGCAGTATTTT
cdr3_aa: CASTGAGEVLDTQYF

j_call: TRBJ2-2
clone_size: -
v_call: TRBV4-2
d_call: -
cdr3_nt: TGTGCCAGCAGCAAAAGAAGGTCGGCGGGGATCGCGAACACCGGGGAGCTGTTTTTT
cdr3_aa: CASSKRRSAGIANTGELFF

j_call: TRBJ2-1
clone_size: once
v_call: TRBV5-8
d_call: TRBD2
cdr3_nt: TGTGCCAGCAGCCTCGGACTAGCGGGAGTGAATGAGCAGTTCTTC
cdr3_aa: CASSLGLAGVNEQFF

j_call: TRBJ2-7
clone_size: -
v_call: TRBV5-5
d_call: TRBD1
cdr3_nt: TGTGCCAGCAGCCCCGGGACAGGGTTGTTCTACGAGCAGTACTTC
cdr3_aa: CASSPGTGLFYEQYF

j_call: TRBJ2-1
clone_size: -
v_call: TRBV12-5
d_call: -
cdr3_nt: TGTGCTAGTGGTTCCCCAGCGGTTACCTACAATGAGCAGTTCTTC
cdr3_aa: CASGSPAVTYNEQFF

j_call: TRBJ1-3
clone_size: -
v_call: TRBV9
d_call: -
cdr3_nt: TGTGCCAGCAGCTTACAGGGAGCTGGAAACACCATATATTTT
cdr3_aa: CASSLQGAGNTIYF

j_call: TRBJ2-3
clone_size: few
v_call: TRBV4-2
d_call: -
cdr3_nt: TGTGCCAGCAGCCAAGGAGAGGGCGGCGGGAGCACAGATACGCAGTATTTT
cdr3_aa: CASSQGEGGGSTDTQYF

j_call: TRBJ2-3
clone_size: -
v_call: TRBV11-2
d_call: -
cdr3_nt: TGTGCCAGCAGCTCACCCCGTATCGGGGTATCCACAGATACGCAGTATTTT
cdr3_aa: CASSSPRIGVSTDTQYF

j_call: TRBJ1-5
clone_size: few
v_call: TRBV2
d_call: -
cdr3_nt: TGTGCCAGCAGAGAGGTGGCATTAAATCAGCCCCAGCATTTT
cdr3_aa: CASREVALNQPQHF